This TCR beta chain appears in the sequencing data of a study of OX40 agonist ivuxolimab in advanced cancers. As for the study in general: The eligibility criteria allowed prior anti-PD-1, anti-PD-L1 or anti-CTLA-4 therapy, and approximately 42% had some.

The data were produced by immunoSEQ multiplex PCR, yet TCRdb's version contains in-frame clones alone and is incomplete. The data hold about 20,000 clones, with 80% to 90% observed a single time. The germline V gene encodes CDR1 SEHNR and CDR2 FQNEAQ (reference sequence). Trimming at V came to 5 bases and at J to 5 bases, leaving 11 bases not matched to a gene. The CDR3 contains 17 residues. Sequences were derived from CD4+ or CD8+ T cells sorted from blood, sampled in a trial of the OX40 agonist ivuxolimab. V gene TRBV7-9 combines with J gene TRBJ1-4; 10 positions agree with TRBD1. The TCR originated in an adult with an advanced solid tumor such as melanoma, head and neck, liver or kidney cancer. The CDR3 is CASSPTTGGARNEKLFF. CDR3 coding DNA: TGTGCCAGCAGCCCGACGACAGGGGGCGCTCGGAATGAAAAACTGTTTTTT.